The 18 T cell receptor beta chains below come from one sample, sequenced in a study of cytomegalovirus exposure and HLA in healthy donors. This PCR relied on a set of 60 Vbeta primers and 13 Jbeta primers. Using immunoSEQ multiplex PCR, the repertoire was profiled, and TCRdb retains in-frame clones only, with some absent. The sample has roughly 120,000 clones, approximately 78% seen once. Specimen: PBMCs. These receptors originate from a man younger than 45 in good health and CMV-seropositive.

The chain employs TRBV18 and TRBJ2-7, with D perhaps matching TRBD1 (5 bases). Germline V gene lookup returns CDR1 KGHSH and CDR2 LQKENI. V lost 3 bases and J lost 0, with 9 bases in between. CDR3 size: 14 residues. The CDR3 region is CASSPRQSSYEQYF. The CDR3 coding sequence is TGTGCCAGCTCACCCCGACAGAGCTCCTACGAGCAGTACTTC.

The V and J genes are TRBV4-1 and TRBJ2-3; 9 positions agree with TRBD2. Germline trimming cut 1 base from V and 2 bases from J; bases unmatched to any gene: 13. CDR1 is MGHRA and CDR2 is YSYEKL in the germline V gene. CDR3 length: 19 residues. In DNA form, the CDR3 reads TGCGCCAGCAGCCAAGTCTACGGCGGGGGGGGACCATACACAGATACGCAGTATTTT. Residues: CASSQVYGGGGPYTDTQYF.

This clone has just one count. This sequence joins TRBV5-4 and TRBJ2-3, with D possibly being TRBD2 (6 bases). The V gene lost 0 bases and the J gene lost 0 bases, with 11 bases spanning the gap. The CDR3 loop spans 16 amino acids. The germline CDR1 and CDR2 sequences are SGHNT and YYREEE (reference sequence). CDR3 nucleotide sequence: TGTGCCAGCAGCTTGGGGCTAGCGTCGAGCACAGATACGCAGTATTTT. Translated: CASSLGLASSTDTQYF.

The V call is TRBV28, the J call TRBJ1-6, with D possibly TRBD1 on 5 matching bases. CDR1 is MDHEN and CDR2 is SYDVKM in the germline V gene. The CDR3 has 16 amino acids. Deletions cut 5 bases from V and 9 bases from J, with 20 bases between. The CDR3 sequence: CASSRHTQGIGSPLHF. CDR3 DNA sequence: TGTGCCAGCAGTCGTCACACCCAGGGAATCGGTTCACCCCTCCACTTT.

This clone occurred a few times. The chain links TRBV7-9 to TRBJ1-5; no clear D gene. Germline-derived CDR1 and CDR2 are SEHNR and FQNEAQ (reference sequence). The CDR3 runs to 13 residues. The ends were cut back, 0 bases at V and 5 bases at J, with 5 bases in the middle. The CDR3 DNA reads as TGTGCCAGCAGCTTAGCGTCCGATCAGCCCCAGCATTTT. It specifies CASSLASDQPQHF.

The CDR3 spells CASSDASHNQPQHF. CDR3 nucleotides: TGTGCCAGCAGTGATGCGAGTCACAATCAGCCCCAGCATTTT. This chain connects TRBV2 to TRBJ1-5; no clear D gene. From germline, CDR1 is SNHLY and CDR2 FYNNEI. There are 14 residues in the CDR3. The germline V and J ends were trimmed by 3 bases and 3 bases, with 9 bases remaining between them. The complete variable domain, with remaining parts taken from reference TRBV2 and TRBJ1-5, reads EPEVTQTPSHQVTQMGQEVILRCVPISNHLYFYWYRQILGQKVEFLVSFYNNEISEKSEIFDDQFSVERPDGSNFTLKIRSTKLEDSAMYFCASSDASHNQPQHFGDGTRLSIL.

The chain recombines TRBV6-5 with TRBJ2-2; D possibly corresponds to TRBD2 (5 bases). The CDR3 is 14 residues long. Trimming stripped 2 bases from V and 7 bases from J, with 11 bases between. CDR1 and CDR2 (germline): MNHEY, SVGAGI. The CDR3, as DNA: TGTGCCAGCAGTTACAACGGACGGGGCGGGGAGCTGTTTTTT. Residues: CASSYNGRGGELFF.

The CDR3 sequence is CASSLEAGIYGYTF. For the CDR3, the DNA is TGTGCCAGCAGCTTAGAGGCAGGTATCTATGGCTACACCTTC. This chain connects TRBV13 to TRBJ1-2, with D unresolved. CDR3 length: 14 amino acids. V lost 1 base, J lost 4 bases, and 10 bases lay in between. CDR1 and CDR2 (germline): PRHDT, FYEKMQ (reference sequence). The entire variable domain, with the rest obtained from reference TRBV13 and TRBJ1-2, is as follows: AAGVIQSPRHLIKEKRETATLKCYPIPRHDTVYWYQQGPGQDPQFLISFYEKMQSDKGSIPDRFSAQQFSDYHSELNMSSLELGDSALYFCASSLEAGIYGYTFGSGTRLTVV.

The DNA of the CDR3 is TGCGCCAGCAGTGCAGGTTTCGCCGAGCAGTACTTC. Translation: CASSAGFAEQYF. The gene calls are TRBV10-2 and TRBJ2-7, with D unclear. V lost 4 bases, J lost 6 bases, and 10 bases lay in between. Germline values: CDR1 WSHSY, CDR2 SAAADI. The CDR3 spans 12 residues.

The rearrangement links TRBV19 to TRBJ1-2; D unresolved. Trimming left V 1 base short and J 7 bases short, with 10 bases between. The CDR3 covers 13 residues. The germline V gene has CDR1 LNHDA and CDR2 SQIVND (reference sequence). The CDR3 protein is CASSIVAARGYTF. In DNA, the CDR3 is TGTGCCAGTAGTATAGTTGCGGCTCGTGGCTACACCTTC.

The chain couples TRBV10-2 to TRBJ2-5; 10 bases align to TRBD2. The junction had 8 bases not matched to a gene; V was cut back by 6 bases and J by 4 bases. Per the germline V gene, CDR1 is WSHSY and CDR2 is SAAADI. This CDR3 comprises 15 residues. DNA for the CDR3: TGCGCCAGCAGGGCGACGTTAGCGGGGGGAGAGACCCAGTACTTC. This gives the protein CASRATLAGGETQYF.

The chain combines TRBV7-9 with TRBJ2-3, with 10 bases identical to TRBD2. The CDR3 is 15 amino acids. The V gene end was trimmed by 5 bases and the J gene end by 6 bases; junction bases not matched to a gene: 8. The germline gives CDR1 SEHNR, CDR2 FQNEAQ (reference sequence). For the CDR3, the DNA is TGTGCCAGCAGCCCATCACGGACTAGCGGTGATACGCAGTATTTT. Translating it yields CASSPSRTSGDTQYF.

V is TRBV11-3 and J is TRBJ1-2; unclear D gene. CDR3 length: 13 amino acids. Germline V gene data show CDR1 as SGHNT and CDR2 as YENEEA. Between the trimmed V and J ends, which lost 5 bases and 3 bases, there was a span of 10 bases. The CDR3 loop reads CASSPRADYGYTF. The CDR3 DNA reads as TGTGCCAGCAGCCCGCGGGCGGACTATGGCTACACCTTC.

The chain has TRBV4-2 and TRBJ1-2; 10 positions agree with TRBD1. Germline V gene sequence: CDR1 LGHNA, CDR2 YNFKEQ. The CDR3 covers 17 residues. V trimming: 0 bases; J trimming: 7 bases; junction bases outside the gene matches: 11. The CDR3 DNA sequence: TGTGCCAGCAGCCAAGATGGGTCAGAGACAGGGGGCTCTGGCTACACCTTC. Translated, it gives CASSQDGSETGGSGYTF.

This chain connects TRBV7-9 to TRBJ1-1; D perhaps matches TRBD1 (6 bases). This CDR3 contains 15 residues. Germline lookup yields CDR1 SEHNR and CDR2 FQNEAQ (reference sequence). Trimming cost V 4 bases and J 5 bases, with 17 bases left between them. CDR3: CASSSTPGGQTEAFF. The CDR3 DNA reads as TGTGCCAGCAGCTCAACCCCCGGGGGGCAAACTGAAGCTTTCTTT. The variable domain in full, completed from reference TRBV7-9 and TRBJ1-1, reads DTGVSQNPRHKITKRGQNVTFRCDPISEHNRLYWYRQTLGQGPEFLTYFQNEAQLEKSRLLSDRFSAERPKGSFSTLEIQRTEQGDSAMYLCASSSTPGGQTEAFFGQGTRLTVV.

The table lists this clone with a few counts. The gene calls are TRBV11-2 and TRBJ2-7; no definite D call. V was shortened by 1 base and J by 0 bases, with 13 bases between the two germline ends. This CDR3 spans 16 amino acids. The germline V gene encodes CDR1 SGHAT and CDR2 FQNNGV. CDR3 in DNA: TGTGCCAGCAGCTTAGTGGGCCAGTCGAGCTCCTACGAGCAGTACTTC. Translated, it gives CASSLVGQSSSYEQYF. The full variable domain, its missing parts supplied by reference TRBV11-2 and TRBJ2-7, is EAGVAQSPRYKIIEKRQSVAFWCNPISGHATLYWYQQILGQGPKLLIQFQNNGVVDDSQLPKDRFSAERLKGVDSTLKIQPAKLEDSAVYLCASSLVGQSSSYEQYFGPGTRLTVT.

The chain couples TRBV2 to TRBJ1-4; maybe TRBD1 (6 bases). V was trimmed by 8 bases and J by 4 bases, leaving 11 bases between them. The CDR3 length is 13 residues. Germline V CDR1 and CDR2: SNHLY, FYNNEI. The CDR3 DNA reads as TGTGCCAGCTCCGGCAGGGGTAATGAAAAACTGTTTTTT. Translated, it gives CASSGRGNEKLFF.

Comment on this clone: A read error may produce the germline difference seen at one junction end. This chain joins TRBV11-3 and TRBJ2-3, with D perhaps TRBD2 (5 bases). The germline gives CDR1 SGHNT, CDR2 YENEEA. This CDR3 comprises 13 residues. The CDR3 nucleotides read TGTGCCAGCAGATTCCCTAGCACAAATACGCAGTATTTT. Protein product: CASRFPSTNTQYF.